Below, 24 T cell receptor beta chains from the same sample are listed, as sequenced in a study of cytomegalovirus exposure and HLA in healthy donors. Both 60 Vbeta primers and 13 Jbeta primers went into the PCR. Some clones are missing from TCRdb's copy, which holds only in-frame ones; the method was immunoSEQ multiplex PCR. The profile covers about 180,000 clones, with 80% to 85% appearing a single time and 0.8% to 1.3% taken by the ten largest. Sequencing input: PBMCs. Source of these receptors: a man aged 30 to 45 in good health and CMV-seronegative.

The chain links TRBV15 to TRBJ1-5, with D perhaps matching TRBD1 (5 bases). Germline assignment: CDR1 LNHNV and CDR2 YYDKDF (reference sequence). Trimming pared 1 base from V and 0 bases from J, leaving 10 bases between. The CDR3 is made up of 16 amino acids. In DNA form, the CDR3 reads TGTGCCACCAGCAGAGGGGGGGGAAATAGCAATCAGCCCCAGCATTTT. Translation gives CATSRGGGNSNQPQHF.

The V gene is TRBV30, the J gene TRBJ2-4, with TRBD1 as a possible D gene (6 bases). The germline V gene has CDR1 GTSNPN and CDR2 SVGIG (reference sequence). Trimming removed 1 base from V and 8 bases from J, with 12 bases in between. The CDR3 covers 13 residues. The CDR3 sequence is CAWSEGRGYIQYF. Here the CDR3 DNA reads TGTGCCTGGAGTGAGGGCAGGGGATACATTCAGTACTTC.

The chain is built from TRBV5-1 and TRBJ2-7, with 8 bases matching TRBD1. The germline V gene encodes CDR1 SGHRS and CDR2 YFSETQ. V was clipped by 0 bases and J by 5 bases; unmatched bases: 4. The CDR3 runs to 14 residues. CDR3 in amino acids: CASSLGQGANEQYF. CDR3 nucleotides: TGCGCCAGCAGCTTGGGGCAGGGGGCCAACGAGCAGTACTTC.

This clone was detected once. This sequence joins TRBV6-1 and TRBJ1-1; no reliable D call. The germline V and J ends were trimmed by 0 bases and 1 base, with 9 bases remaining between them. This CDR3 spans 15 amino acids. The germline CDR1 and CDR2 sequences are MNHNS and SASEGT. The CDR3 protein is CASSEAVAGNTEAFF. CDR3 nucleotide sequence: TGTGCCAGCAGTGAAGCCGTTGCGGGGAACACTGAAGCTTTCTTT.

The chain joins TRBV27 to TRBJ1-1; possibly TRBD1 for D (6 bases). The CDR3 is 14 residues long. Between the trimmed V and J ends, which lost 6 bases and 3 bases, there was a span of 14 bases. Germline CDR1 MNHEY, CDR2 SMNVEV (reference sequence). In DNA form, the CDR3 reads TGTGCCAGCAGAGTATCAGGGGCGTACACTGAAGCTTTCTTT. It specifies CASRVSGAYTEAFF.

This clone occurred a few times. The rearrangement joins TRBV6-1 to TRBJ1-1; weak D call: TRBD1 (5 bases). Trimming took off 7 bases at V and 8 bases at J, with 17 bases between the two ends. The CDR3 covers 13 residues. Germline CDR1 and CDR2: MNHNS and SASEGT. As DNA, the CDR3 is TGTGCCAGCATCCTAACAGGCCGAACAGAAGCTTTCTTT. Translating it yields CASILTGRTEAFF.

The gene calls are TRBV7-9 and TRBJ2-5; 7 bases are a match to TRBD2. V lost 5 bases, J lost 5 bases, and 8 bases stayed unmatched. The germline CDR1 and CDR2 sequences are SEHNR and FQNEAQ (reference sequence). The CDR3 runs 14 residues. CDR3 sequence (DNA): TGTGCCAGCAGCCCCATCTGGGAGGGGGAGACCCAGTACTTC. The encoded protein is CASSPIWEGETQYF.

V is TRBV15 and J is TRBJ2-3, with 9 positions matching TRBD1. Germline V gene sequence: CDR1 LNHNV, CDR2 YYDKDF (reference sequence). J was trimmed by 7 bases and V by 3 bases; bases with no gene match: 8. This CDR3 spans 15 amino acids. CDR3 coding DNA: TGTGCCACCAGCAGGGTGGACAGGGGCCACAATACGCAGTATTTT. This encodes CATSRVDRGHNTQYF. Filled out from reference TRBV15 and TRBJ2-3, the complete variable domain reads DAMVIQNPRYQVTQFGKPVTLSCSQTLNHNVMYWYQQKSSQAPKLLFHYYDKDFNNEADTPDNFQSRRPNTSFCFLDIRSPGLGDTAMYLCATSRVDRGHNTQYFGPGTRLTVL.

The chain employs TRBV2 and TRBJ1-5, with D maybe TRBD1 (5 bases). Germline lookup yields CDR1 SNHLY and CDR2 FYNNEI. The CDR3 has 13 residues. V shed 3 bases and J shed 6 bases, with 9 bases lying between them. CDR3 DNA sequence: TGTGCCAGCAGTGAGGGGCAGCCTCAGCCCCAGCATTTT. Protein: CASSEGQPQPQHF.

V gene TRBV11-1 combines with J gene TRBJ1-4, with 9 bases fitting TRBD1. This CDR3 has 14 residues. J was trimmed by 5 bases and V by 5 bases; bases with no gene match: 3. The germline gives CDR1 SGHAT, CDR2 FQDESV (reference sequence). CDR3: CASSQDRGNEKLFF. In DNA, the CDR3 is TGTGCCAGCAGCCAAGACAGGGGGAATGAAAAACTGTTTTTT.

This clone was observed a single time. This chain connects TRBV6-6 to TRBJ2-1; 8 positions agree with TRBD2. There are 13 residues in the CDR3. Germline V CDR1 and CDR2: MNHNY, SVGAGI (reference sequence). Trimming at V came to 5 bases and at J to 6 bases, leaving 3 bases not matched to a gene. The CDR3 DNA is TGTGCCAGCAGTGTTACTAGCGGCAATGAGCAGTTCTTC. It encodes CASSVTSGNEQFF.

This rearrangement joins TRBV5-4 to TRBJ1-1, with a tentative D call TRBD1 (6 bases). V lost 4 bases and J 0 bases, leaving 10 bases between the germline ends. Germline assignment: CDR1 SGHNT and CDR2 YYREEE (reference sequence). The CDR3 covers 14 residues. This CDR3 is CASSRQELNTEAFF. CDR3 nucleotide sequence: TGTGCCAGCAGCAGACAGGAATTGAACACTGAAGCTTTCTTT.

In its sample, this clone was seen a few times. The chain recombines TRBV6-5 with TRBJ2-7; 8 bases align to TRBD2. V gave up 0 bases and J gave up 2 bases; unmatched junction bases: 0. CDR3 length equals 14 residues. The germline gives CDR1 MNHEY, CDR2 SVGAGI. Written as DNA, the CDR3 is TGTGCCAGCAGTTACTCGACTAGCGCCTACGAGCAGTACTTC. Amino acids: CASSYSTSAYEQYF.

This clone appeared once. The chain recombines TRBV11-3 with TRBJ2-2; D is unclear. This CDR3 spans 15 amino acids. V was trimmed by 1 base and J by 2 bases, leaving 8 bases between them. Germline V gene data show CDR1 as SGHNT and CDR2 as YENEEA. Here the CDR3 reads CASSLAGTNTGELFF. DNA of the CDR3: TGTGCCAGCAGCTTAGCGGGTACTAACACCGGGGAGCTGTTTTTT.

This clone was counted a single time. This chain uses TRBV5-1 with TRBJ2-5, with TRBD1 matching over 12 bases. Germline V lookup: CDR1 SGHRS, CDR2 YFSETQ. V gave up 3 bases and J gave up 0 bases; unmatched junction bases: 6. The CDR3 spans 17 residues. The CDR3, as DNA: TGCGCCAGCAGCTCTGGGACAGGGGGCTCGTACCAAGAGACCCAGTACTTC. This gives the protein CASSSGTGGSYQETQYF.

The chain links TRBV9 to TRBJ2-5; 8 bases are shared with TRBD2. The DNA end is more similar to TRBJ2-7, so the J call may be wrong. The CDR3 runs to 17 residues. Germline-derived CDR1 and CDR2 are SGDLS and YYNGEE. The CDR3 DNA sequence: TGTGCCAGCAGCGTAGGGACTAGCTCTGAGGTGCCCTACGAGCAGTACTTC. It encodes CASSVGTSSEVPYEQYF.

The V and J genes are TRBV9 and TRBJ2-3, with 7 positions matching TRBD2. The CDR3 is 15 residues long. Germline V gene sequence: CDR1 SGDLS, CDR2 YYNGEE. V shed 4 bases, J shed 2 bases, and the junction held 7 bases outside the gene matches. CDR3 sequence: CASSRWAGDTDTQYF. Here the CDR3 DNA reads TGTGCCAGCAGCCGTTGGGCGGGGGACACAGATACGCAGTATTTT.

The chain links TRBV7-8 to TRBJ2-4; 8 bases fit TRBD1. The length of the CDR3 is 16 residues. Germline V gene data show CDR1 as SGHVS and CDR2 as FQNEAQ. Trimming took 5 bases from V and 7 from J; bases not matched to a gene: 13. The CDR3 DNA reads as TGTGCCAGCAGCCCTAATACCAGGGGGCGCCGGAACATTCAGTACTTC. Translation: CASSPNTRGRRNIQYF.

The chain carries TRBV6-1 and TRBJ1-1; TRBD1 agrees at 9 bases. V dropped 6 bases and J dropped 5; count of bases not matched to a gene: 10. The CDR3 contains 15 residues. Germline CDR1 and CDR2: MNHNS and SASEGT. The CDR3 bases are TGTGCCAGCAGACAGGGGGCAACAGTTGGTACTGAAGCTTTCTTT. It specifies CASRQGATVGTEAFF.

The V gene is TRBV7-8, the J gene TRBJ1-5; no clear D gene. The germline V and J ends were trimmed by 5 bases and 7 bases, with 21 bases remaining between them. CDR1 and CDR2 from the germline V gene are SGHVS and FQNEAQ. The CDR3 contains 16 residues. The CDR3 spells CASSERRLNREQPQHF. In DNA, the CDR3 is TGTGCCAGCAGCGAAAGGCGGCTTAACCGGGAACAGCCCCAGCATTTT. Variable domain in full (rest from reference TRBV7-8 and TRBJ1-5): GAGVSQSPRYKVAKRGQDVALRCDPISGHVSLFWYQQALGQGPEFLTYFQNEAQLDKSGLPSDRFFAERPEGSVSTLKIQRTQQEDSAVYLCASSERRLNREQPQHFGDGTRLSIL.

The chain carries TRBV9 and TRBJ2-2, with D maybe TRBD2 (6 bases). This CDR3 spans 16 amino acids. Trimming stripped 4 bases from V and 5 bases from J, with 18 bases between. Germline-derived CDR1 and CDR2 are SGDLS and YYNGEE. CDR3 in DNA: TGTGCCAGCAGCCCCTTTGGGGACTCCAAGACCGGGGAGCTGTTTTTT. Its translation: CASSPFGDSKTGELFF.

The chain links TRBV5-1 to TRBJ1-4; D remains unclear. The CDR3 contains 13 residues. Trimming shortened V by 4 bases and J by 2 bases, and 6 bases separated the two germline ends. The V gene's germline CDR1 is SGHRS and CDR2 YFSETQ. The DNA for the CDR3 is TGCGCCAGCAGCGGGCAGACTAATGAAAAACTGTTTTTT. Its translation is CASSGQTNEKLFF.

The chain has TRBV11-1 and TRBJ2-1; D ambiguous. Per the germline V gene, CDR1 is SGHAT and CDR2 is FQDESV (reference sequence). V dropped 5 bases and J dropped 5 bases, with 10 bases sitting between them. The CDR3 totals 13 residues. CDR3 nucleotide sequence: TGTGCCAGCAGCCCAGTACGGGACAATGAGCAGTTCTTC. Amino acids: CASSPVRDNEQFF. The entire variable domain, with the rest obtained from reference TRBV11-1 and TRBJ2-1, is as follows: EAEVAQSPRYKITEKSQAVAFWCDPISGHATLYWYRQILGQGPELLVQFQDESVVDDSQLPKDRFSAERLKGVDSTLKIQPAELGDSAMYLCASSPVRDNEQFFGPGTRLTVL.

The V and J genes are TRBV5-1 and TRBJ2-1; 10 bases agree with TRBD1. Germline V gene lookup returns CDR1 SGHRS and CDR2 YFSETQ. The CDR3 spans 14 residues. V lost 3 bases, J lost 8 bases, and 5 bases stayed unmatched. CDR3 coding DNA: TGCGCCAGCAGCTCAAGGGACAGGGGTTATGAGCAGTTCTTC. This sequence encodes CASSSRDRGYEQFF.